In its sample, the clone carrying this T cell receptor beta chain was seen once. The length of the CDR3 is 19 residues. The data are from a study of control samples from healthy donors and cancer patients. Using immunoSEQ multiplex PCR, the repertoire was profiled, and TCRdb retains in-frame clones only, with some absent. The sample yields around 140,000 clones, 91% seen once. The gene calls are TRBV21-1 and TRBJ2-3; the table names TRBD2, a call not compared with the DNA. TRBV21-1 is a listed pseudogene. Material: blood. This TCR derives from a man younger than 45 in good health. The CDR3 coding sequence is TGTGCCAGCAGCACGAGGAGTAGCGGGGGGGCAGGTGCGAAATATACGCAGTATTTT. Encoded protein: CASSTRSSGGAGAKYTQYF.